This T cell receptor (beta chain) was retrieved from a study of blood T cell repertoires in COVID-19. Study details: T cells, B-cell-depleted T cells, or PBMCs supplied cDNA or gDNA.

In the original analysis: Reference gene primer amplification gave estimated nucleated cell counts. Sequenced by immunoSEQ multiplex PCR; TCRdb stores in-frame clones only, minus some. V and J calls plus clone size are reproduced from that table; the DNA served to infer D and trimming. Of 170,000 or so clones in the sample, over 70% are singletons; the top ten hold around 6.3%. This clone was observed once. The CDR3 consists of 13 residues. The V gene's germline CDR1 is MNHEY and CDR2 SMNVEV (reference sequence). Trimming stripped 3 bases from V and 0 bases from J, with 2 bases between. The rearrangement joins TRBV27 to TRBJ2-2; D gene uncertain. The specimen sequenced was peripheral blood. This receptor was taken from a woman aged 40-49 years with COVID-19, enrolled during active disease. CDR3 DNA sequence: TGTGCCAGCAGTTTCTCGAACACCGGGGAGCTGTTTTTT. Translating gives CASSFSNTGELFF.